The rows below give T cell receptor beta chains drawn from one sample of a study of post-analysis software for immune sequencing data. TCRdb re-called the PCR reads with MiXCR, one entry per CDR3 protein. The data contain some 260,000 distinct CDR3 sequences, 35% to 40% of them singletons. The sequenced sample was blood. The receptors originated from a girl aged 5 to 17 with multiple sclerosis. Each CDR3 is given with its conserved first and last residue. A D gene is named only where the DNA matches it firmly. A clone size is listed for some rows: how often the clone was seen (once, few, many), or a class if it is expanded.

J: TRBJ1-2
size: once
V: TRBV6-5
D: TRBD1
CDR3: CASSYLGQGKGSDYGYTF
DNA: TGTGCCAGCAGTTACTTGGGACAGGGGAAAGGGAGCGACTATGGCTACACCTTC

J: TRBJ2-1
size: many
V: TRBV12-3/TRBV12-4
D: .
CDR3: CASSLGGSGGVEQFF
DNA: TGTGCCAGCAGTTTGGGGGGCAGCGGAGGCGTTGAGCAGTTCTTC

J: TRBJ2-7
size: few
V: TRBV4-1
D: TRBD2
CDR3: CASSPGTSGSGLVHEQYF
DNA: TGCGCCAGCAGCCCTGGGACTAGCGGGAGCGGTCTCGTCCACGAGCAGTACTTC

J: TRBJ1-1
size: .
V: TRBV9
D: .
CDR3: CASSVATSAPGNTEAFF
DNA: TGTGCCAGCAGCGTAGCTACGTCAGCCCCCGGTAACACTGAAGCTTTCTTT

J: TRBJ2-1
size: .
V: TRBV15
D: TRBD2
CDR3: CATSRGVALAVYNEQFF
DNA: TGTGCCACCAGCAGGGGGGTTGCTCTAGCGGTCTACAATGAGCAGTTCTTC

J: TRBJ1-1
size: many
V: TRBV30
D: .
CDR3: CAWSRVNTEAFF
DNA: TGTGCCTGGAGTAGGGTGAACACTGAAGCTTTCTTT

J: TRBJ2-2
size: many
V: TRBV12-3/TRBV12-4
D: TRBD2
CDR3: CASSRRLAGNTGELFF
DNA: TGTGCCAGCAGTCGCCGGTTAGCGGGTAACACCGGGGAGCTGTTTTTT

J: TRBJ1-4
size: few
V: TRBV2
D: .
CDR3: CASSGGVGEKLFF
DNA: TGTGCCAGCAGTGGAGGGGTCGGTGAAAAACTGTTTTTT

J: TRBJ2-7
size: .
V: TRBV29-1
D: TRBD2
CDR3: CSVETSGTSYEQYF
DNA: TGCAGCGTTGAGACTAGCGGGACCTCCTACGAGCAGTACTTC

J: TRBJ2-7
size: few
V: TRBV6-5
D: .
CDR3: CASSRDSSSYEQYF
DNA: TGTGCCAGCAGCCGCGACTCTAGCTCCTACGAGCAGTACTTC

J: TRBJ2-5
size: many
V: TRBV3-1
D: TRBD1
CDR3: CASSQLGQGAFQGPQETQYF
DNA: TGTGCCAGCAGCCAACTCGGACAGGGGGCTTTCCAGGGGCCTCAAGAGACCCAGTACTTC

J: TRBJ2-1
size: many
V: TRBV9
D: TRBD2
CDR3: CASSVLAGGYNEQFF
DNA: TGTGCCAGCAGCGTACTAGCGGGGGGCTACAATGAGCAGTTCTTC

J: TRBJ2-1
size: .
V: TRBV5-1
D: .
CDR3: CASSLREGAGNEQFF
DNA: TGCGCCAGCAGCTTGAGGGAGGGGGCCGGAAATGAGCAGTTCTTC

J: TRBJ2-1
size: .
V: TRBV5-1
D: .
CDR3: CASSPSARSYNEQFF
DNA: TGCGCCAGCAGCCCCTCAGCCCGCTCCTACAATGAGCAGTTCTTC

J: TRBJ2-4
size: few
V: TRBV12-3/TRBV12-4
D: .
CDR3: CASTSVRGLAKNIQYF
DNA: TGTGCCAGCACCTCGGTTCGGGGGTTGGCCAAAAACATTCAGTACTTC

J: TRBJ1-6
size: .
V: TRBV15
D: .
CDR3: CATSRDFRGLETLHF
DNA: TGTGCCACCAGCAGAGATTTTAGGGGACTTGAGACCCTCCACTTT

J: TRBJ2-3
size: .
V: TRBV20-1
D: .
CDR3: CSARVLAVPDTQYF
DNA: TGCAGTGCTAGAGTACTAGCAGTGCCAGATACGCAGTATTTT

J: TRBJ2-5
size: .
V: TRBV20-1
D: .
CDR3: CSARRQQETQYF
DNA: TGCAGTGCTAGAAGACAGCAAGAGACCCAGTACTTC

J: TRBJ2-3
size: few
V: TRBV4-2
D: TRBD2
CDR3: CASSPGVLADSYTQYF
DNA: TGTGCCAGCAGCCCTGGAGTACTAGCGGATTCCTATACGCAGTATTTT

J: TRBJ2-1
size: many
V: TRBV7-6
D: TRBD2
CDR3: CASSPWGGVGYNEQFF
DNA: TGTGCCAGCAGTCCCTGGGGAGGGGTCGGGTACAATGAGCAGTTCTTC

J: TRBJ2-5
size: few
V: TRBV7-2
D: .
CDR3: CASSPRAGQETQYF
DNA: TGTGCCAGCAGCCCGCGGGCGGGGCAAGAGACCCAGTACTTC

J: TRBJ1-1
size: few
V: TRBV19
D: .
CDR3: CARENTEAFF
DNA: TGTGCAAGAGAGAACACTGAAGCTTTCTTT

J: TRBJ2-3
size: .
V: TRBV4-2
D: .
CDR3: CASSQDLAGADTQYF
DNA: TGTGCCAGCAGCCAAGATCTCGCCGGGGCGGATACGCAGTATTTT

J: TRBJ1-6
size: .
V: TRBV7-2
D: .
CDR3: CASSAPNSPLHF
DNA: TGTGCCAGCAGCGCCCCGAATTCACCCCTCCACTTT